The 16 T cell receptor beta chains listed next were all sequenced from one sample in a study of blood T cell repertoires in COVID-19. Some clones are missing from TCRdb's copy, which holds only in-frame ones; the method was immunoSEQ multiplex PCR. The sample yields a few hundred thousand clones, 90% seen once. The sequencing sample was made of peripheral blood. The receptors stem from a woman between 50 and 59 years old with COVID-19, enrolled during active disease.

The chain links TRBV5-4 to TRBJ2-7, with TRBD1 matching over 8 bases. Germline V gene lookup returns CDR1 SGHNT and CDR2 YYREEE (reference sequence). The CDR3 totals 16 residues. J gave up 1 base and V 0 bases, and 6 bases lay outside the gene matches. The CDR3 sequence: CASSLGGQVFSYEQYF. DNA of the CDR3: TGTGCCAGCAGCTTGGGGGGACAGGTTTTTTCCTACGAGCAGTACTTC.

The rearrangement links TRBV6-1 to TRBJ2-7; 9 bases match TRBD1. CDR3 size: 15 residues. V lost 1 base, J lost 3 bases, and 4 bases stayed unmatched. Germline-derived CDR1 and CDR2 are MNHNS and SASEGT. The CDR3, as DNA: TGTGCCAGCAGTGAAGACCACAGGGGGCACTACGAGCAGTACTTC. Its protein is CASSEDHRGHYEQYF.

The chain carries TRBV4-3 and TRBJ2-7, with 9 bases that match TRBD2. The trim removed 4 bases at V and 2 bases at J, leaving 12 bases unmatched. Germline CDR1 reads LGHNA; CDR2 reads YSLEER. The CDR3 length is 17 residues. CDR3 region: CASSREFLAGDAYEQYF. The CDR3, as DNA: TGCGCCAGCAGCCGAGAATTTTTAGCGGGAGATGCCTACGAGCAGTACTTC.

The CDR3 nucleotides read TGTGCCAGCTCACCCCCGGGACTAGCGATCTCCTACGAGCAGTACTTC. It encodes CASSPPGLAISYEQYF. The chain recombines TRBV18 with TRBJ2-7; 10 bases are a match to TRBD2. J was trimmed by 0 bases and V by 3 bases; bases with no gene match: 5. This CDR3 contains 16 residues. Germline-derived CDR1 and CDR2 are KGHSH and LQKENI. The full variable domain, completed using reference TRBV18 and TRBJ2-7, is NAGVMQNPRHLVRRRGQEARLRCSPMKGHSHVYWYRQLPEEGLKFMVYLQKENIIDESGMPKERFSAEFPKEGPSILRIQQVVRGDSAAYFCASSPPGLAISYEQYFGPGTRLTVT.

The V and J genes are TRBV7-2 and TRBJ1-5; TRBD1 might be the D (6 bases). The V gene's germline CDR1 is SGHTA and CDR2 FQGNSA. Deletions cut 5 bases from V and 7 bases from J, with 12 bases between. The CDR3 is 13 residues long. For the CDR3, the DNA is TGTGCCAGCAGCAGAGGACAGTTACAGCCCCAGCATTTT. Encoded protein: CASSRGQLQPQHF.

The chain is built from TRBV5-1 and TRBJ2-1, with a weak D call TRBD2 (6 bases). This CDR3 region has 15 residues. Trimming shortened V by 1 base and J by 3 bases, and 11 bases separated the two germline ends. The germline V gene encodes CDR1 SGHRS and CDR2 YFSETQ. CDR3 nucleotides: TGCGCCAGCAGCTTGCCGGGAGCAAACTACAATGAGCAGTTCTTC. This gives the protein CASSLPGANYNEQFF. Drawing the rest from reference TRBV5-1 and TRBJ2-1, the complete variable domain is KAGVTQTPRYLIKTRGQQVTLSCSPISGHRSVSWYQQTPGQGLQFLFEYFSETQRNKGNFPGRFSGRQFSNSRSEMNVSTLELGDSALYLCASSLPGANYNEQFFGPGTRLTVL.

The chain couples TRBV7-2 to TRBJ2-7; D is perhaps TRBD2 (6 bases). Germline V gene sequence: CDR1 SGHTA, CDR2 FQGNSA. The V gene lost 1 base and the J gene lost 8 bases, with 18 bases spanning the gap. The CDR3 has 15 amino acids. The CDR3 is CASSLGDSGGNKQYF. CDR3 in DNA: TGTGCCAGCAGCTTAGGGGATAGTGGCGGGAATAAGCAGTACTTC.

V gene TRBV10-3 combines with J gene TRBJ2-5; 9 bases fit TRBD1. Germline values: CDR1 ENHRY, CDR2 SYGVKD. The CDR3 runs 14 residues. V lost 10 bases to trimming and J lost 4 bases; unmatched junction nucleotides: 10. CDR3 nucleotide sequence: TGTGCCACCCGTCCGGGACAGGGTGTAGAGACCCAGTACTTC. It codes for CATRPGQGVETQYF.

V is TRBV30 and J is TRBJ2-7; 8 nucleotides align to TRBD2. From germline, CDR1 is GTSNPN and CDR2 SVGIG (reference sequence). Trimming at V came to 6 bases and at J to 4 bases, leaving 11 bases not matched to a gene. This CDR3 comprises 14 residues. CDR3 coding DNA: TGTGCCTGCGGCAAGCGGGAGTTGGTTTACGAGCAGTACTTC. Translating it yields CACGKRELVYEQYF.

The chain is built from TRBV24-1 and TRBJ2-3; D perhaps matches TRBD1 (6 bases). Per germline, CDR1 KGHDR and CDR2 SFDVKD. CDR3 length: 15 residues. V was cut by 4 bases and J by 0 bases, with 10 bases left in between. CDR3 loop: CATSDYRVSTDTQYF. Written as DNA, the CDR3 is TGTGCCACCAGTGACTACAGGGTCAGCACAGATACGCAGTATTTT.

The rearrangement links TRBV7-2 to TRBJ2-3, with 12 positions matching TRBD2. Looked up from germline, CDR1 is SGHTA and CDR2 is FQGNSA. V lost 2 bases and J lost 2; bases outside the gene matches: 2. This CDR3 contains 16 residues. The CDR3 spells CASSLRTSGITDTQYF. The CDR3 DNA sequence: TGTGCCAGCAGCTTACGGACTAGCGGGATCACAGATACGCAGTATTTT. The whole variable domain, filled in from reference TRBV7-2 and TRBJ2-3, reads GAGVSQSPSNKVTEKGKDVELRCDPISGHTALYWYRQSLGQGLEFLIYFQGNSAPDKSGLPSDRFSAERTGGSVSTLTIQRTQQEDSAVYLCASSLRTSGITDTQYFGPGTRLTVL.

V and J are TRBV3-1 (or the pseudogene TRBV3-2) and TRBJ1-2; 8 bases fit TRBD1. The CDR3 consists of 17 residues. The germline V gene encodes CDR1 LGHDT and CDR2 YNNKEL (reference sequence). V lost 1 base and J lost 0; bases outside the gene matches: 7. The chain's CDR3 is CASSQGSTGESNYGYTF. DNA for the CDR3: TGTGCCAGCAGCCAAGGGTCGACAGGGGAGTCTAACTATGGCTACACCTTC.

The V gene is TRBV7-3, the J gene TRBJ2-6, with TRBD1 identical over 9 bases. Trimming at V came to 5 bases and at J to 0 bases, leaving 8 bases not matched to a gene. CDR1 SGHTA and CDR2 FQGTGA come from the germline V gene. CDR3 length equals 18 residues. The chain's CDR3 is CASSKKGQGNSGANVLTF. DNA of the CDR3: TGTGCCAGCAGCAAAAAGGGACAGGGAAACTCTGGGGCCAACGTCCTGACTTTC.

CDR3 loop: CASSLRGTENSPLHF. CDR3 nucleotide sequence: TGTGCCAGCAGCTTAAGGGGGACAGAGAATTCACCCCTCCACTTT. The V call is TRBV7-9, the J call TRBJ1-6; 7 bases are shared with TRBD1. The ends lost 2 bases at V and 7 bases at J; junction bases unmatched: 5. Germline V gives CDR1 SEHNR, CDR2 FQNEAQ (reference sequence). The CDR3 extends over 15 amino acids.

The chain couples TRBV19 to TRBJ1-2; D uncertain. CDR3 length: 14 amino acids. V was clipped by 5 bases and J by 8 bases, with 18 bases between them. In germline, CDR1 is LNHDA, CDR2 SQIVND (reference sequence). CDR3 in DNA: TGTGCCAGTAGTTACGCCGACATAAATGGGGGCTACACCTTC. Translation gives CASSYADINGGYTF. Full variable domain (rest looked up from reference TRBV19 and TRBJ1-2): DGGITQSPKYLFRKEGQNVTLSCEQNLNHDAMYWYRQDPGQGLRLIYYSQIVNDFQKGDIAEGYSVSREKKESFPLTVTSAQKNPTAFYLCASSYADINGGYTFGSGTRLTVV.

V usage is TRBV19 and J usage is TRBJ2-3, with D tentatively TRBD2 (5 bases). Germline CDR1 is LNHDA and CDR2 is SQIVND (reference sequence). V lost 10 bases, J lost 1 base, and 15 bases lay in between. The CDR3 loop spans 14 amino acids. In DNA, the CDR3 is TGTGCCACCGGGGATAGAAGAGGCACAGATACGCAGTATTTT. Protein: CATGDRRGTDTQYF.